The clone carrying this TCR beta chain appeared a few times. Its target is unknown. With 6 bases removed from V and 0 bases from J, the gap between germline ends came to 5 bases. Per germline, CDR1 WSHSY and CDR2 SAAADI. This CDR3 has 12 amino acids. For TCR, cDNA came from 5'RACE template switching, which added a universal primer site and UMIs. TCRdb re-analysed the 5' RACE reads in MiXCR, keeping a single row per CDR3 protein. This table has 620,000 or so distinct CDR3 sequences, 9% to 15% appearing once. The data originate from a study of T cells after yellow fever vaccination. Findings of the study overall: Booster sampling recovered most clones from primary vaccination (roughly 97% CD4, just over 85% CD8).

The material was PBMCs, obtained on the day of the yellow fever booster vaccination. V usage is TRBV10-2 and J usage is TRBJ1-1, with D hard to call. This sequence was found in a man aged 25-40 years who received the YFV17D yellow fever vaccine. For the CDR3, the DNA is TGCGCCAGCAGACAAATGAACACTGAAGCTTTCTTT. It translates to CASRQMNTEAFF.